Below are 16 T cell receptor beta chains sequenced from a single sample in a study of T-cell memory formation after mild COVID-19. Via MiXCR, TCRdb re-called the 5' RACE reads, giving one row per CDR3 protein. Of 45,000 to 65,000 distinct CDR3 sequences listed, more than 8% are singletons. Sequenced material: PBMCs or a T cell subset sorted from them (not recorded which). All receptors come from a man between 18 and 35 years old who had mild COVID-19 (a few samples of this study predate the infection). Cell type and time point are not known.

The chain carries TRBV5-4 and TRBJ2-3; TRBD2 agrees at 7 bases. CDR1 and CDR2 (germline): SGHNT, YYREEE (reference sequence). This CDR3 region has 16 residues. V shed 2 bases and J 5 bases; nucleotides not matched to a gene: 11. The CDR3 DNA sequence: TGTGCCAGCAGCTTAGGGAGAGCGGGGTTTAGAGATACGCAGTATTTT. It translates to CASSLGRAGFRDTQYF.

This clonotype has more than one count but fewer than ten. The chain is built from TRBV9 and TRBJ2-1; no clear D. V was clipped by 0 bases and J by 10 bases, with 5 bases between them. Germline CDR1 and CDR2: SGDLS and YYNGEE. The CDR3 runs to 11 residues. CDR3: CASSVAYEQFF. The CDR3 DNA sequence: TGTGCCAGCAGCGTAGCTTACGAGCAGTTCTTC.

This clonotype was recorded a few times. The chain links TRBV7-2 to TRBJ1-1; 7 bases agree with TRBD1. Per the germline V gene, CDR1 is SGHTA and CDR2 is FQGNSA. The J segment lost 0 bases and the V segment lost 6 bases, leaving 10 bases of the junction unmatched. This CDR3 is built from 16 residues. The CDR3 DNA follows: TGTGCCAGCAGTCAGAACAGGGGACATTTGAACACTGAAGCTTTCTTT. Its translation: CASSQNRGHLNTEAFF.

This clonotype was detected a few times. This sequence joins TRBV9 and TRBJ2-3, with 7 positions matching TRBD2. Trimming at V came to 3 bases and at J to 5 bases, leaving 12 bases not matched to a gene. Germline CDR1 SGDLS, CDR2 YYNGEE. The CDR3 contains 16 residues. The CDR3 loop is CASSERAGSTGDTQYF. In DNA, the CDR3 is TGTGCCAGCAGCGAGAGAGCGGGATCCACGGGAGATACGCAGTATTTT.

The chain has TRBV5-1 and TRBJ2-3; D not resolved. Between the trimmed V and J ends, which lost 0 bases and 0 bases, there was a span of 8 bases. CDR3 length: 15 residues. Germline V lookup: CDR1 SGHRS, CDR2 YFSETQ. CDR3 coding DNA: TGCGCCAGCAGCTTGGGTTATGCCAGCACAGATACGCAGTATTTT. Amino acid sequence: CASSLGYASTDTQYF.

The V call is TRBV5-1, the J call TRBJ1-5; the D gene is possibly TRBD1 (5 bases). The CDR3 contains 14 residues. The ends were cut back, 4 bases at V and 0 bases at J, with 8 bases in the middle. Germline loops: CDR1 SGHRS, CDR2 YFSETQ. CDR3 protein: CASSPGHSNQPQHF. The CDR3 DNA is TGCGCCAGCAGCCCCGGACATAGCAATCAGCCCCAGCATTTT.

This clonotype was seen only a few times. The rearrangement links TRBV5-1 to TRBJ2-1; the D is unclear. The CDR3 loop spans 12 amino acids. The V gene's germline CDR1 is SGHRS and CDR2 YFSETQ. Between the trimmed V and J ends, which lost 0 bases and 10 bases, there was a span of 8 bases. The CDR3 sequence: CASSLEFREQFF. The CDR3 DNA sequence: TGCGCCAGCAGCTTGGAGTTTCGCGAGCAGTTCTTC.

This sequence joins TRBV18 and TRBJ2-1; D may correspond to TRBD1 or TRBD2 (6 bases each). V was pared by 4 bases and J by 9 bases, with 7 bases between. The germline CDR1 and CDR2 sequences are KGHSH and LQKENI. CDR3 length: 11 residues. CDR3 in DNA: TGTGCCAGCTCACAGGGGGGTGAGCAGTTCTTC. Its translation is CASSQGGEQFF.

This clonotype has a handful of counts. The chain recombines TRBV4-3 with TRBJ2-3, with 8 positions matching TRBD2. Trimming at V came to 0 bases and at J to 3 bases, leaving 8 bases not matched to a gene. The CDR3 covers 17 residues. CDR1 and CDR2 (germline): LGHNA, YSLEER. CDR3 sequence (DNA): TGCGCCAGCAGCCAAGATCTTCCGGGGGGGCAAACAGATACGCAGTATTTT. Translation gives CASSQDLPGGQTDTQYF.

V gene TRBV12-3 or TRBV12-4 combines with J gene TRBJ1-5, with D possibly TRBD1 on 5 matching bases. The CDR3 length is 13 residues. With 5 bases removed from V and 4 bases from J, the gap between germline ends came to 9 bases. The CDR3 is CASSLRANQPQHF. CDR3 coding DNA: TGTGCCAGCAGTCTCAGGGCTAATCAGCCCCAGCATTTT.

The chain is built from TRBV12-3 or TRBV12-4 and TRBJ1-1, with D tentatively TRBD1 (5 bases). The CDR3 has 15 residues. Trimming pared 1 base from V and 11 bases from J, leaving 20 bases between. The CDR3 is CASSLETGDRKGAFF. The CDR3 DNA sequence: TGTGCCAGCAGTTTAGAGACGGGGGACCGGAAGGGGGCTTTCTTT.

This clonotype has at least ten counts. The rearrangement joins TRBV6-5 to TRBJ1-4; no definite D call. The CDR3 runs 14 residues. V dropped 0 bases and J dropped 7 bases, with 9 bases sitting between them. From germline, CDR1 is MNHEY and CDR2 SVGAGI. Here the CDR3 reads CASSYSQTREKLFF. For the CDR3, the DNA is TGTGCCAGCAGTTACTCACAGACGCGTGAAAAACTGTTTTTT.

This clonotype was counted between two and nine times. The chain joins TRBV6-2 or TRBV6-3 to TRBJ2-3, with 7 bases fitting TRBD1. Germline V gives CDR1 MNHEY, CDR2 SVGEGT. After removal of 8 bases from V and 3 bases from J, the junction contained 11 bases not matched to a gene. The CDR3 contains 15 residues. This CDR3 is CASSTTQGVTDTQYF. The CDR3 region has the DNA TGTGCCAGCTCAACTACCCAGGGGGTAACAGATACGCAGTATTTT.

A few counts support this clonotype. V and J are TRBV12-3 or TRBV12-4 and TRBJ2-3, with 14 nucleotides matching TRBD2. V trimming: 6 bases; J trimming: 5 bases; junction bases outside the gene matches: 4. This CDR3 comprises 15 residues. The CDR3, as DNA: TGTGCCAGCAGATACGGGACTAGCGGGGGAGATACGCAGTATTTT. This gives the protein CASRYGTSGGDTQYF.

The table lists this clonotype with many counts. The chain uses TRBV7-2 and TRBJ2-5; D perhaps matches TRBD2 (7 bases). The length of the CDR3 is 17 residues. Germline CDR1 is SGHTA and CDR2 is FQGNSA. Trimming left V 5 bases short and J 0 bases short, with 19 bases between. CDR3 DNA sequence: TGTGCCAGCAGCCCGCGCGGGGGAGGGGGGTACCAAGAGACCCAGTACTTC. It translates to CASSPRGGGGYQETQYF.

This sequence joins TRBV6-5 and TRBJ2-3, with D possibly matching TRBD1 (5 bases). The length of the CDR3 is 15 residues. From germline, CDR1 is MNHEY and CDR2 SVGAGI. V lost 6 bases and J 4 bases, leaving 17 bases between the germline ends. The CDR3 nucleotides read TGTGCCAGCAGAGACAGTAACCGGTGGTCAGATACGCAGTATTTT. Amino acids: CASRDSNRWSDTQYF.